These T cell receptor beta chains were read from a single sample in a study of human T cells and chemical hapten exposure. TCRdb re-called the RACE reads with MiXCR, one entry per CDR3 protein. The sample includes fewer than 300,000 distinct CDR3 sequences, around 7.7% of them seen just once. The sample here was whole blood, taken in connection with sensitization to the hapten diphenylcyclopropenone (DPC). Receptors originate from a man between 18 and 35 years old with alopecia areata. Some clones in this sample may be carry-over from other donors' samples. The CDR3 runs from the conserved cysteine through the conserved F or W. The D gene is left open where the match is weak. Clone size appears in some rows only: once, few, many, or a class for an expanded clone.

>TRBD2|TRBV10-2|many|16|TRBJ2-2
TGCGCCAGCAGTGCCTCCGGGACTAGATACACCGGGGAGCTGTTTTTT
CASSASGTRYTGELFF
>TRBD1|TRBV10-3|many|14|TRBJ2-3
TGTGCCATCAGGCCGGACAGGGGGCAGGGTACGCAGTATTTT
CAIRPDRGQGTQYF
>.|TRBV6-6|few|15|TRBJ2-5
TGTGCCAGCAGTTACGGGGGGGCCGGTCGAGAGACCCAGTACTTC
CASSYGGAGRETQYF
>.|TRBV4-2|.|15|TRBJ2-2
TGTGCCAGCAGCCAAGATCGCCAGCGAGCCGGGGAGCTGTTTTTT
CASSQDRQRAGELFF
>TRBD1|TRBV3-1|.|12|TRBJ1-4
TGTGCCAGCAGGCGGACAGGGTCACTCCTGTTTTTT
CASRRTGSLLFF
>TRBD2|TRBV6-5|few|17|TRBJ2-1
TGTGCCAGCAGTTACTGGGCGAGCGGGGGCCCTTACAATGAGCAGTTCTTC
CASSYWASGGPYNEQFF
>TRBD1|TRBV7-3|few|14|TRBJ2-5
TGTGCCAGCAGCTCGGGGACAGATCAAGAGACCCAGTACTTC
CASSSGTDQETQYF
>TRBD2|TRBV7-2|.|15|TRBJ2-7
TGTGCCAGCAGCCCGACTAGCGGGAGCTCCTACGAGCAGTACTTC
CASSPTSGSSYEQYF
>.|TRBV24-1|few|16|TRBJ2-2
TGTGCCACCAGTGCGACTCGGGCCGTAAACACCGGGGAGCTGTTTTTT
CATSATRAVNTGELFF
>TRBD1|TRBV4-3|.|15|TRBJ2-3
TGCGCCAGCAGCCCCGGGACAGCAAGCACAGATACGCAGTATTTT
CASSPGTASTDTQYF
>.|TRBV5-1|.|16|TRBJ2-3
TGCGCCAGCAGCTTGGCCCGGGCCAAAAGCACAGATACGCAGTATTTT
CASSLARAKSTDTQYF
>.|TRBV29-1|.|14|TRBJ1-2
TGCAGCGGGATCCACACGGAGATTGACTATGGCTACACCTTC
CSGIHTEIDYGYTF
>TRBD1|TRBV7-9|.|15|TRBJ1-1
TGTGCCAGCAGCTCGGGACAGGCATTGAACACTGAAGCTTTCTTT
CASSSGQALNTEAFF
>.|TRBV6-2/TRBV6-3|.|14|TRBJ2-3
TGTGCCAGCAGTTACACCGAGACAGCAGATACGCAGTATTTT
CASSYTETADTQYF
>TRBD1|TRBV10-3|many|13|TRBJ1-1
TGTGCCATCAGTCTAACAGGGGAGCCCGGGGCTTTCTTT
CAISLTGEPGAFF
>.|TRBV12-5|many|13|TRBJ2-3
TGTGCTAGTGGTCGGGACCTGGGAGATACGCAGTATTTT
CASGRDLGDTQYF
>TRBD1|TRBV29-1|.|12|TRBJ1-2
TGCAGCGTCGCTGGACAGGGGAGTGGCTACACCTTC
CSVAGQGSGYTF
>.|TRBV4-3|.|17|TRBJ1-1
TGCGCCAGCAGCCAAGATTTACAGGGTGTCGTGAACACTGAAGCTTTCTTT
CASSQDLQGVVNTEAFF
>TRBD1|TRBV11-2|few|14|TRBJ2-1
TGTGCCAGCAGACGGACAGGAGGCTACAATGAGCAGTTCTTC
CASRRTGGYNEQFF
>.|TRBV21-1|.|14|TRBJ1-1
TGTGCCAGCGGACCAGGGGGTACGAACACTGAAGCTTTCTTT
CASGPGGTNTEAFF
>.|TRBV11-2|.|13|TRBJ1-2
TGTGCCAGCAGCAAGAAGAACAGGGACGGCTACACCTTC
CASSKKNRDGYTF
>.|TRBV5-6|.|14|TRBJ2-5
TGTGCCAGCAGCTTCTCAGGGGATTTGGAGACCCAGTACTTC
CASSFSGDLETQYF
>.|TRBV5-1|many|15|TRBJ1-4
TGCGCCAGCAGCTCGGCCCCAATGAAAAATGAAAAACTGTTTTTT
CASSSAPMKNEKLFF
>.|TRBV18|few|12|TRBJ1-2
TGTGCCAGCTCACCGGGCACCTATGGCTACACCTTC
CASSPGTYGYTF
>TRBD2|TRBV10-1|.|16|TRBJ2-3
TGCGCCAGCAGCCCCGGGATAGCGGGGGGGCCGGATACGCAGTATTTT
CASSPGIAGGPDTQYF
>TRBD2|TRBV6-5|few|15|TRBJ2-7
TGTGCCAGCAGCAAGACTAGCACTACCCCCTACGAGCAGTACTTC
CASSKTSTTPYEQYF
>.|TRBV29-1|many|12|TRBJ2-7
TGCAGCGTGCAGGGGTTTCGTTACGAGCAGTACTTC
CSVQGFRYEQYF
>.|TRBV14|many|14|TRBJ1-1
TGTGCCAGCAGCCAAGCCTCCACTCTCCAGACGGCTTTCTTT
CASSQASTLQTAFF
>.|TRBV20-1|many|11|TRBJ2-7
TGCAGTGTTAGGGGCGCCTACGAGCAGTACTTC
CSVRGAYEQYF
>.|TRBV25-1|many|14|TRBJ2-1
TGTGCCAGCAGTGCCCCCGGGACTTACAATGAGCAGTTCTTC
CASSAPGTYNEQFF
>.|TRBV7-2|many|13|TRBJ2-5
TGTGCCAGCAGCCTGCCTTCAGAAGAGACCCAGTACTTC
CASSLPSEETQYF
>.|TRBV20-1|many|14|TRBJ2-3
TGCAGTGCTAGGCCAGAGGGGTGGCCAGATACGCAGTATTTT
CSARPEGWPDTQYF
>.|TRBV11-2|few|15|TRBJ2-3
TGTGCCAGCAGTCCTACGGGGGCTCGCACGGATACGCAGTATTTT
CASSPTGARTDTQYF
>.|TRBV4-1|.|18|TRBJ2-1
TGCGCCAGCAGCCCTAGGACGACGGGGGCCACCCGGGGCAATGAGCAGTTCTTC
CASSPRTTGATRGNEQFF
>TRBD1|TRBV7-9|.|16|TRBJ2-6
TGTGCCAGCAGCCTCGGACAGGCCGTTAGGGCCAACGTCCTGACTTTC
CASSLGQAVRANVLTF
>TRBD2|TRBV9|.|17|TRBJ2-3
TGTGCCAGCAGCAGAGGGAGGGCTAGAGCCTCCACAGATACGCAGTATTTT
CASSRGRARASTDTQYF
>.|TRBV29-1|few|13|TRBJ2-5
TGCAGCGTTGTCTCTACAGCCCAAGAGACCCAGTACTTC
CSVVSTAQETQYF
>TRBD1|TRBV4-1|many|16|TRBJ1-6
TGCGCCAGCAGCCCCGATCGGTGGACAGGGACTTCACCCCTCCACTTT
CASSPDRWTGTSPLHF
>.|TRBV7-2|few|18|TRBJ1-2
TGTGCCAGCAGCTTCCCCGCAGCCTCCATGGACAGAGCCGACCGCTACACCTTC
CASSFPAASMDRADRYTF
>.|TRBV4-1|few|15|TRBJ1-2
TGCGCCAGCAGCCAACTTCAGGGAGTAGGCTATGGCTACACCTTC
CASSQLQGVGYGYTF
>.|TRBV12-3/TRBV12-4|few|14|TRBJ1-1
TGTGCCAGCAGTCTGACTAAGTCGAACACTGAAGCTTTCTTT
CASSLTKSNTEAFF
>.|TRBV29-1|.|12|TRBJ2-3
TGCAGCGTTGAAGCTAGAACAGATACGCAGTATTTT
CSVEARTDTQYF
>.|TRBV29-1|.|13|TRBJ2-5
TGCAGCGTCGATACAGGGTTTCAAGAGACCCAGTACTTC
CSVDTGFQETQYF